This T cell receptor (beta chain) comes out of a study of patients and donors after allogeneic stem cell transplantation. TCRdb called the RT-PCR reads again in MiXCR, with one record for every CDR3 protein. The sample consists of approximately 150,000 distinct CDR3 sequences, approximately 28% of them appearing once. The V and J ends lost 1 base and 6 bases respectively, with 9 bases between them. CDR1 is SGHRS and CDR2 is YFSETQ in the germline V gene. This CDR3 region has 13 residues. This clonotype has just a few counts. The sequence came from a human donor who was either an allogeneic HSCT recipient or a stem cell or donor lymphocyte infusion donor (not recorded which). It is not recorded whose cells these are; they may come from a transplant donor. The gene calls are TRBV5-1 and TRBJ2-3; D remains ambiguous. The sequencing input was blood, either unsorted or a sorted T cell fraction (not recorded which). The CDR3 sequence: CASSLILRDTQYF. CDR3 nucleotide sequence: TGCGCCAGCAGCTTGATTCTGCGGGATACGCAGTATTTT.